A selection of T cell receptor beta chains follows, all from one sample in a study of identical twins. TCRdb fed the 5' RACE reads into MiXCR, producing one record per CDR3 protein. The profile shows 700,000 or so distinct CDR3 sequences, around 8.3% of them singletons. The sample was also linked to a second study, of yellow fever vaccine responses in identical twins.

Material: PBMCs. These receptor sequences come from a woman under 30 in good health. The CDR3 runs from the conserved cysteine through the conserved F or W. The D gene is left open where the match is weak. Only part of the rows carry a size: once, few, many, or a class if the clone is expanded.

J,D,size,V,DNA,CDR3
TRBJ2-3,TRBD2,many,TRBV12-3/TRBV12-4,TGTGCCAGCAGTTTGGATCTAGCGGGAGTGGCAGATACGCAGTATTTT,CASSLDLAGVADTQYF
TRBJ2-1,TRBD2,many,TRBV12-3/TRBV12-4,TGTGCCAGCAGGTTAAACAGCGGGGGGGCACTCAATGAGCAGTTCTTC,CASRLNSGGALNEQFF
TRBJ2-3,NA,NA,TRBV7-2,TGTGCCAGCAGCTCCTCGGAGGTTGAGGCGCAGTATTTT,CASSSSEVEAQYF
TRBJ2-2,NA,NA,TRBV4-2,TGTGCCAGCAGCCAAGAACAGGTTACCGGGGAGCTGTTTTTT,CASSQEQVTGELFF
TRBJ2-1,NA,few,TRBV20-1,TGCAGTGCTGTAGGGACGGCCAGCAATGAGCAGTTCTTC,CSAVGTASNEQFF
TRBJ2-1,TRBD2,NA,TRBV10-3,TGTGCCATCAGCGAGGGACTAGCTTATGAGCAGTTCTTC,CAISEGLAYEQFF
TRBJ1-2,NA,few,TRBV4-1,TGCGCCAGCAGCCAAGTAGGCGGACTAAACTATGGCTACACCTTC,CASSQVGGLNYGYTF
TRBJ1-1,TRBD1,many,TRBV29-1,TGCAGCGTTGGGCAGGGGGCGTGGAACACTGAAGCTTTCTTT,CSVGQGAWNTEAFF
TRBJ1-4,TRBD1,many,TRBV11-1,TGTGCCAGCATTCTTACACCCCTGGGGACAGCAACTAATGAAAAACTGTTTTTT,CASILTPLGTATNEKLFF
TRBJ2-1,TRBD2,many,TRBV7-9,TGTGCCAGCAGCTTAGCTATTAGCGGGTCCAATGAGCAGTTCTTC,CASSLAISGSNEQFF
TRBJ2-1,NA,many,TRBV12-3/TRBV12-4,TGTGCCAGCAGTTTAGGAGGGGTTAACAATGAGCAGTTCTTC,CASSLGGVNNEQFF
TRBJ1-1,TRBD1,few,TRBV11-2,TGTGCCAGCAGGGCGAGGGACAGCTACGACACTGAAGCTTTCTTT,CASRARDSYDTEAFF
TRBJ2-7,TRBD1,many,TRBV25-1,TGTGCCAGCAGTAGAACGGGACAGATTACCTACGAGCAGTACTTC,CASSRTGQITYEQYF
TRBJ2-1,TRBD2,NA,TRBV6-5,TGTGCCAGCAGTTATAGTGCGGCTAGCGGGGGCTTTTATGAGCAGTTCTTC,CASSYSAASGGFYEQFF
TRBJ2-1,TRBD2,NA,TRBV5-1,TGCGCCAGCAGCTTGATCGGGGGGGAGTGGGATGAGCAGTTCTTC,CASSLIGGEWDEQFF
TRBJ1-1,NA,many,TRBV7-2,TGTGCCAGCAGCTTATCTATGGGGGCTGAAGCTTTCTTT,CASSLSMGAEAFF
TRBJ2-1,TRBD2,few,TRBV28,TGTGCCAGCAGTTATGTGGGGTCGGGGACTAGCGGGAGAACCTACAATGAGCAGTTCTTC,CASSYVGSGTSGRTYNEQFF
TRBJ1-5,NA,many,TRBV7-2,TGTGCCAGCAGCTTTATGGGAGGCAATCAGCCCCAGCATTTT,CASSFMGGNQPQHF
TRBJ2-7,NA,NA,TRBV5-1,TGCGCCAGCAGGTCCCGTGGCAGCTCCTACGAGCAGTACTTC,CASRSRGSSYEQYF
TRBJ2-3,NA,few,TRBV6-6,TGTGCCACCTGCCTGGGGGGCACAGATACGCAGTATTTT,CATCLGGTDTQYF
TRBJ2-1,TRBD2,few,TRBV6-5,TGTGCCAGCAGTTCCCTAGCGGGGGCGACCAATGAGCAGTTCTTC,CASSSLAGATNEQFF
TRBJ1-5,NA,many,TRBV12-3/TRBV12-4,TGTGCCAGCAGACACCAGGGTGAGCCCCAGCATTTT,CASRHQGEPQHF
TRBJ1-2,NA,many,TRBV7-2,TGTGCCAGCAGCTCAGGACAGCCTCCCTATGGCTACACCTTC,CASSSGQPPYGYTF
TRBJ2-6,NA,few,TRBV11-2,TGTGCCAGCAGCTTATGGCAGCCAGATAACTCTGGGGCCAACGTCCTGACTTTC,CASSLWQPDNSGANVLTF
TRBJ2-3,NA,many,TRBV11-3,TGTGCCAGCAGCTCCGGTACCACAGATACGCAGTATTTT,CASSSGTTDTQYF
TRBJ2-7,TRBD2,few,TRBV27,TGTGCCAGCCGACTAGCGGGACGATACGAGCAGTACTTC,CASRLAGRYEQYF
TRBJ2-5,NA,many,TRBV28,TGTGCCAGCAGTACGAGAATAGAGACCCAGTACTTC,CASSTRIETQYF
TRBJ2-7,NA,NA,TRBV29-1,TGCAGCGTTTGGGACGGGTCCTACGAGCAGTACTTC,CSVWDGSYEQYF
TRBJ2-3,TRBD2,NA,TRBV5-1,TGCGCCAGCAGCTTTACTAGCGGGGCTGCAGATACGCAGTATTTT,CASSFTSGAADTQYF
TRBJ2-1,TRBD1,few,TRBV7-6,TGTGCCAGCAGCTTATCCGGGACAGGGTATCCGCATGAGCAGTTCTTC,CASSLSGTGYPHEQFF
TRBJ2-1,NA,many,TRBV11-1,TGTGCCAGCAGCTTAGTTTATCCCTCCTACAATGAGCAGTTCTTC,CASSLVYPSYNEQFF
TRBJ2-1,NA,many,TRBV5-1,TGCGCCAGCAGCTCGTACAGTACCTACAATGAGCAGTTCTTC,CASSSYSTYNEQFF
TRBJ2-7,TRBD2,many,TRBV3-1,TGTGCCAGCAGCCGGCGGTTCTCTAGCGGGAGCTACGAGCAGTACTTC,CASSRRFSSGSYEQYF
TRBJ1-2,NA,few,TRBV12-5,TGTGCTAGTGGTTTACGGGGAGATAATGGCTACACCTTC,CASGLRGDNGYTF
TRBJ2-5,TRBD2,NA,TRBV6-1,TGTGCCAGCAGTGTTCTAGCGGGGGGAAAAGAGACCCAGTACTTC,CASSVLAGGKETQYF
TRBJ2-7,TRBD1,few,TRBV6-2/TRBV6-3,TGTGCCAGCAGTACGGACAGGGGAAACTACGAGCAGTACTTC,CASSTDRGNYEQYF
TRBJ2-3,NA,many,TRBV12-3/TRBV12-4,TGTGCCAGCAGCCCCCCCAGGGCAGATACGCAGTATTTT,CASSPPRADTQYF
TRBJ2-6,NA,few,TRBV4-3,TGCGCCAGCAGCCAAGCAGCGATTTCTGGGGCCAACGTCCTGACTTTC,CASSQAAISGANVLTF
TRBJ2-7,TRBD2,many,TRBV20-1,TGCAGTGCTAAACTAGCGTCATACGAGCAGTACTTC,CSAKLASYEQYF
TRBJ2-7,NA,many,TRBV2,TGTGCCAGCAGCCCCCGCTCCTACGAGCAGTACTTC,CASSPRSYEQYF
TRBJ1-5,NA,few,TRBV28,TGTGCCAGCGGAGTGCCTAATCAGCCCCAGCATTTT,CASGVPNQPQHF
TRBJ1-1,NA,many,TRBV3-1,TGTGCCAGCAGCCAATCATACACTGAAGCTTTCTTT,CASSQSYTEAFF
TRBJ2-3,TRBD1,NA,TRBV7-9,TGTGCCAGCAGCTCAATGGGACAGGGGAACACAGATACGCAGTATTTT,CASSSMGQGNTDTQYF
TRBJ2-3,NA,few,TRBV28,TGTGCCAGCAGTTTGGCCCCGGGAATCGATACGCAGTATTTT,CASSLAPGIDTQYF